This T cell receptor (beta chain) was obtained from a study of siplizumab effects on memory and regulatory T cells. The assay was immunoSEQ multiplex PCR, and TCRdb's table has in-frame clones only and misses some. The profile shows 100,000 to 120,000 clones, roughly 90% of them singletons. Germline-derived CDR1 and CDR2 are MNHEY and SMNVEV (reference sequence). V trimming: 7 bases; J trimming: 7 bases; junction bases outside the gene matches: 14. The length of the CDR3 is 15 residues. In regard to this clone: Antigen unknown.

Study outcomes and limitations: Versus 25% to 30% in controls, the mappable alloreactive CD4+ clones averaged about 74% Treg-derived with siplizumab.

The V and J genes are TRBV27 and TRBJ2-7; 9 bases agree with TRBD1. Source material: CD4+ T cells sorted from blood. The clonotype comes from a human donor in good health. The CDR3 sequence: CASNQPGQGPGEQYF. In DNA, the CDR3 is TGTGCCAGCAATCAACCGGGACAGGGACCTGGAGAGCAGTACTTC.